This T cell receptor (beta chain) was identified in a study of T cell changes during pregnancy in multiple sclerosis. The CDR3 covers 14 residues. Germline V gene lookup returns CDR1 PRHDT and CDR2 FYEKMQ (reference sequence). Trimming cost V 3 bases and J 6 bases; bases outside gene matches: 7. TCRdb's table, derived via immunoSEQ multiplex PCR, lists solely in-frame clones and lacks some. The sample lists tens of thousands of clones; roughly 93% were seen once. The chain links TRBV13 to TRBJ2-7, with TRBD1 identical over 8 bases. The clonotype comes from a female donor with multiple sclerosis, enrolled in a pregnancy study. The sample consisted of CD8+ T cells from peripheral blood mononuclear cells, taken in the first trimester of pregnancy. CDR3 DNA: TGTGCCAGCAGCTTCGGGCAGGGGGCCGCCGAGCAGTACTTC. Residues: CASSFGQGAAEQYF. Together with reference TRBV13 and TRBJ2-7, the CDR3 gives the full variable domain: AAGVIQSPRHLIKEKRETATLKCYPIPRHDTVYWYQQGPGQDPQFLISFYEKMQSDKGSIPDRFSAQQFSDYHSELNMSSLELGDSALYFCASSFGQGAAEQYFGPGTRLTVT.